This is a list of T cell receptor beta chains from one sample in a study of shared clonotypes between healthy human individuals. The data were produced by immunoSEQ multiplex PCR, yet TCRdb's version contains in-frame clones alone and is incomplete. The sample has 200,000 to 250,000 clones, 65% seen once. The material sequenced was memory CD4+ T cells sorted from blood. The source is a man younger than 45 in good health. CDR3s include the opening cysteine and the closing phenylalanine or tryptophan. The D gene is left open where the match is weak. A row's size may be missing; if present it is once, few, many or a size class.

V	size	J	D	DNA	CDR3
TRBV5-5	NA	TRBJ2-7	TRBD2	TGTGCCAGCAGCTCCGCCGGGACTAGCGGGAGGGCCGCCTACGAGCAGTACTTC	CASSSAGTSGRAAYEQYF
TRBV18	few	TRBJ1-1	NA	TGTGCCAGCTCACCAGAGTTAGGTAGGAACACTGAAGCTTTCTTT	CASSPELGRNTEAFF
TRBV5-6	medium-sized	TRBJ2-1	TRBD2	TGTGCCAGCAGGGGACTAGTCAATGAGCAGTTCTTC	CASRGLVNEQFF
TRBV18	NA	TRBJ2-3	NA	TGTGCCAGCTCACCAAGCCAGCCTGGGACAGATACGCAGTATTTT	CASSPSQPGTDTQYF
TRBV6-1	NA	TRBJ2-7	NA	TGTGCCAGCAGTGAAGCGGTGAGAGGGGCCCCCTACGAGCAGTACTTC	CASSEAVRGAPYEQYF
TRBV5-4	NA	TRBJ2-7	NA	TGTGCCAGCAGCTCGGATCTTTTGGGGGGCAGCTCCTACGAGCAGTACTTC	CASSSDLLGGSSYEQYF
TRBV5-5	NA	TRBJ1-5	NA	TGTGCCAGCAGCTTGGGGGAGGATCAGCCCCAGCATTTT	CASSLGEDQPQHF
TRBV27	NA	TRBJ2-7	NA	TGTGCCAGCAGCGTCAGGGGGGAACCACCCTGGGTCGGAGCCTACGAGCAGTACTTC	CASSVRGEPPWVGAYEQYF
TRBV7-9	NA	TRBJ1-1	TRBD1	TGTGCCAGCAGCTTAGGACAGGGGAGCACTGAAGCTTTCTTT	CASSLGQGSTEAFF
TRBV7-2	NA	TRBJ2-5	TRBD1	TGTGCCAGCAGCCTCCGACAGGGTGAGATGGAGACCCAGTACTTC	CASSLRQGEMETQYF
TRBV6-5	few	TRBJ1-1	TRBD1	TGTGCCAGCAGCCCCCAGACAGGGACGAACACTGAAGCTTTCTTT	CASSPQTGTNTEAFF
TRBV16	many	TRBJ2-1	TRBD2	TGTGCCAGCAGCCAATCGGCACTAGCGGGAGCTGAGCAGTTCTTC	CASSQSALAGAEQFF
TRBV6-5	NA	TRBJ2-7	NA	TGTGCCAGCAGTTCTCCTAGCGCCGAGCAGTACTTC	CASSSPSAEQYF
TRBV7-2	NA	TRBJ2-5	NA	TGTGCCAGCAGCCGACGGGTCCAAGAGACCCAGTACTTC	CASSRRVQETQYF
TRBV2	NA	TRBJ2-3	NA	TGTGCCAGCAGGGTAGGGGCTCCTACAGATACGCAGTATTTT	CASRVGAPTDTQYF
TRBV28	few	TRBJ1-5	TRBD1	TGTGCCAGCAGTTCCACCCGACAGGGACCGGGGCAGCCCCAGCATTTT	CASSSTRQGPGQPQHF
TRBV27	NA	TRBJ1-5	NA	TGTGCCAGCAGTTCAGTCGGCGGGGATCGGGACAATCAGCCCCAGCATTTT	CASSSVGGDRDNQPQHF
TRBV5-1	NA	TRBJ1-2	NA	TGCGCCAGCACACAAGGACAGTTCAGTAATGGCTACACCTTC	CASTQGQFSNGYTF
TRBV27	few	TRBJ2-2	NA	TGTGCCAGCAGTCTAAATTGGGGGAACACCGGGGAGCTGTTTTTT	CASSLNWGNTGELFF
TRBV5-1	NA	TRBJ2-1	TRBD2	TGCGCCAGCAGCGGAGGACTAGCGGGTAGCGATGAGCAGTTCTTC	CASSGGLAGSDEQFF
TRBV20-1	NA	TRBJ1-2	NA	TGCAGTGCTTTCGGCAGCTCCACCTTC	CSAFGSSTF
TRBV28	NA	TRBJ2-1	NA	TGTGCCAGCAGTTTCAGGGAGCAGTTCTTC	CASSFREQFF
TRBV27	NA	TRBJ2-1	TRBD2	TGTGCCAGCAGATTGCGGGAGGGATACAATGAGCAGTTCTTC	CASRLREGYNEQFF
TRBV10-3	NA	TRBJ2-5	TRBD2	TGTGCCATCAGCTCTAGCGAGCGGGGAGAGACCCAGTACTTC	CAISSSERGETQYF
TRBV6-1	NA	TRBJ1-2	NA	TGTGCCAGCAGTGAGTCCTTAACCGGTTTCTATGGCTACACCTTC	CASSESLTGFYGYTF
TRBV7-2	few	TRBJ1-5	NA	TGTGCCAGCAGCTTACGTGGCAATCAGCCCCAGCATTTT	CASSLRGNQPQHF
TRBV27	few	TRBJ1-4	NA	TGTGCCAGCAGTTTATCGCAGCGGCCGAATGAAAAACTGTTTTTT	CASSLSQRPNEKLFF
TRBV14	NA	TRBJ1-4	NA	TGTGCCAGCAGCCAAGACCCTAGAGGGGCGGGGACCAATGAAAAACTGTTTTTT	CASSQDPRGAGTNEKLFF
TRBV7-2	NA	TRBJ1-1	NA	TGTGCCAGCAGCTTATCCCAGGCTTGGGACACTGAAGCTTTCTTT	CASSLSQAWDTEAFF
TRBV5-1	NA	TRBJ1-2	TRBD1	TGCGCCAGCAGCCCGACAGGGGGCTCCTCGTACGGCTACACCTTC	CASSPTGGSSYGYTF
TRBV5-1	few	TRBJ2-3	NA	TGCGCCAGCACAGGCACAGGCACAGATACGCAGTATTTT	CASTGTGTDTQYF
TRBV5-6	few	TRBJ2-4	NA	TGTGCCAGCAGCTTGAGAGTTTTGGGAAACATTCAGTACTTC	CASSLRVLGNIQYF
TRBV15	NA	TRBJ1-2	NA	TGTGCCACCAGCAGAGCGGTGGGGGATGGCTACACCTTC	CATSRAVGDGYTF
TRBV5-1	NA	TRBJ2-5	NA	TGCGCCAGCAGCCCAATGTGGACCACAGGGGAGACCCAGTACTTC	CASSPMWTTGETQYF
TRBV2	once	TRBJ1-4	NA	TGTGCCAGCAGTGTTATGATCAGCTCTGAAAAACTGTTTTTT	CASSVMISSEKLFF
TRBV29-1	few	TRBJ1-2	TRBD1	TGCAGCGTCACCGGGACAGGGAGGGGAAACTATGGCTACACCTTC	CSVTGTGRGNYGYTF
TRBV6-6	many	TRBJ2-1	TRBD2	TGTGCCAGCAGTTACGACCCCCATAGCGGGAGCGGTGAGCAGTTCTTC	CASSYDPHSGSGEQFF
TRBV27	NA	TRBJ2-1	TRBD1	TGTGCCAGCAGTTTATCGAATGACTTGGGGACAGAGAATGAGCAGTTCTTC	CASSLSNDLGTENEQFF
TRBV5-1	NA	TRBJ1-2	NA	TGCGCCAGCAGCTTGTCTGTGAGAGGACCGGGAGCCGGCTACACCTTC	CASSLSVRGPGAGYTF
TRBV7-8	NA	TRBJ1-4	NA	TGTGCCAGCAGCCAGCAGGGCCGAGCAACTAATGAAAAACTGTTTTTT	CASSQQGRATNEKLFF
TRBV2	few	TRBJ2-2	NA	TGTGCCAGCAGGGAGCGACAGGGCGGGGGAATCACCCCGACCGGGGAGCTGTTTTTT	CASRERQGGGITPTGELFF
TRBV19	once	TRBJ2-1	TRBD1	TGTGCCAGTAAACGGGACAGGGGGTCCTACAATGAGCAGTTCTTC	CASKRDRGSYNEQFF
TRBV11-1	once	TRBJ2-7	NA	TGTGCCAGCAGCCCGATTTCCAGAGGGCCCTACGAGCAGTACTTC	CASSPISRGPYEQYF
TRBV6-5	few	TRBJ2-7	TRBD1	TGTGCCAGCAGTTACCGAGGACAGGGCTACGAGCAGTACTTC	CASSYRGQGYEQYF
TRBV29-1	NA	TRBJ2-3	NA	TGCAGCGTTGATCTTGGGGTTGATACGCAGTATTTT	CSVDLGVDTQYF
TRBV19	NA	TRBJ2-7	NA	TGTGCCACCAGACGACAGAGCTCCTACGAGCAGTACTTC	CATRRQSSYEQYF
TRBV2	NA	TRBJ1-1	TRBD1	TGTGCCAGTGGGGGACAGGGGTACACTGAAGCTTTCTTT	CASGGQGYTEAFF
TRBV7-3	NA	TRBJ2-3	NA	TGTGCCAGCAGCTTCAGGAGAGGAGATACGCAGTATTTT	CASSFRRGDTQYF
TRBV2	NA	TRBJ1-2	TRBD1	TGTGCCAGCAGTTCGACAGGGATGCACTATGGCTACACCTTC	CASSSTGMHYGYTF
TRBV11-3	NA	TRBJ2-2	NA	TGTGCCAGCAGCTTAGGCCGATGGGACACCGGGGAGCTGTTTTTT	CASSLGRWDTGELFF
TRBV25-1	NA	TRBJ2-1	TRBD1	TGTGCCAGCGAGCAGACAGGGGGCTTCACGTCCTACAATGAGCAGTTCTTC	CASEQTGGFTSYNEQFF
TRBV7-8	NA	TRBJ1-2	NA	TGTGCCAGCAGCTTAGCGAGGGGGATCGGTGGCTACACCTTC	CASSLARGIGGYTF
TRBV28	NA	TRBJ1-4	TRBD1	TGTGCCAGCAGTTCTCCGGGACAGGGGGGTAGGACTAATGAAAAACTGTTTTTT	CASSSPGQGGRTNEKLFF
TRBV9	NA	TRBJ1-3	NA	TGTGCCAGCAGCGCCCCAGGGATCTCTGGAAACACCATATATTTT	CASSAPGISGNTIYF